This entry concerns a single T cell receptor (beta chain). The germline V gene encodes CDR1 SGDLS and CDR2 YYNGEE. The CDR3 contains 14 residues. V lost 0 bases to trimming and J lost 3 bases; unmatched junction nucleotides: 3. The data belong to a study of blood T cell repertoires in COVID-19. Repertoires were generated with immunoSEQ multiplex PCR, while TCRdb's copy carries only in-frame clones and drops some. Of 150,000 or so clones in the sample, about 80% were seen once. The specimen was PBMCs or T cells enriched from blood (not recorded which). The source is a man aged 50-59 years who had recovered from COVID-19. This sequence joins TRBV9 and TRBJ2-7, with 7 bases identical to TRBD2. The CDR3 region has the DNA TGTGCCAGCAGCGTAGCGGGGGGTGGCTACGAGCAGTACTTC. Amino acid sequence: CASSVAGGGYEQYF.